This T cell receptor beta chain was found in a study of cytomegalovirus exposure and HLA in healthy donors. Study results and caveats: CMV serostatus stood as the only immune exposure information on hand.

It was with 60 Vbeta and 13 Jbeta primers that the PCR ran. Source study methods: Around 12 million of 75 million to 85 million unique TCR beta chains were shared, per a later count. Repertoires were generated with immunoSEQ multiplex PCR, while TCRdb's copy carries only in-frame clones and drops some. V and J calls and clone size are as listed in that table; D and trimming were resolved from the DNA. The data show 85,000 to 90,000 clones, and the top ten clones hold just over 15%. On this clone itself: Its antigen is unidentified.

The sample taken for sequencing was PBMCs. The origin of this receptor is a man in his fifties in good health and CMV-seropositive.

The CDR3 region is CATSGSPDHF. The CDR3 DNA is TGTGCCACTTCTGGCAGTCCCGATCATTTT. The chain employs TRBV28 and TRBJ1-5; D gene uncertain. The germline CDR1 and CDR2 sequences are MDHEN and SYDVKM. The CDR3 runs to 10 residues. The V end lost 10 bases, the J end lost 16 bases, and 17 bases lay between the germline ends.